These 13 T cell receptor beta chains were all obtained from the same sample, sequenced in a study of blood T cell repertoires in COVID-19. Sequencing was performed with immunoSEQ multiplex PCR; in TCRdb, only in-frame clones are kept and a portion is missing. The table records 150,000 to 200,000 clones, around 79% of them present only once. The sample comprised peripheral blood. These receptors originate from a woman in her 40s with COVID-19, enrolled during active disease.

The CDR3 region is CASSTQQEPNTGELFF. The CDR3 DNA sequence: TGTGCCAGTAGTACTCAACAGGAGCCGAACACCGGGGAGCTGTTTTTT. The chain combines TRBV19 with TRBJ2-2, with a tentative D call TRBD1 (5 bases). V shed 4 bases and J shed 0 bases, with 12 bases lying between them. The CDR3 covers 16 residues. The germline CDR1 and CDR2 sequences are LNHDA and SQIVND (reference sequence).

This clone was counted a single time. This chain joins TRBV6-6 and TRBJ2-7; 10 bases are shared with TRBD1. Germline assignment: CDR1 MNHNY and CDR2 SVGAGI (reference sequence). V shed 0 bases and J 7 bases; nucleotides not matched to a gene: 9. The CDR3 length is 16 residues. CDR3: CASSYSRGTGVREQYF. In DNA, the CDR3 is TGTGCCAGCAGTTACTCGAGGGGGACAGGGGTCCGAGAGCAGTACTTC.

This chain joins TRBV6-1 and TRBJ2-1; 7 bases are a match to TRBD1. Germline CDR1 MNHNS, CDR2 SASEGT. V was pared by 4 bases and J by 0 bases, with 9 bases of the junction left unmatched. The CDR3 covers 17 residues. In DNA form, the CDR3 reads TGTGCCAGCAGTGCTTACTGGGACAGCAGCTCCTACAATGAGCAGTTCTTC. This gives the protein CASSAYWDSSSYNEQFF.

This clone was counted at least ten times. The chain uses TRBV4-3 and TRBJ2-2; 8 bases map to TRBD2. The CDR3 is made up of 18 amino acids. V gave up 0 bases and J gave up 1 base; unmatched junction bases: 7. Germline CDR1 reads LGHNA; CDR2 reads YSLEER. As DNA, the CDR3 is TGCGCCAGCAGCCAAGATGTGAATGCGGGGGGGAACACCGGGGAGCTGTTTTTT. Protein: CASSQDVNAGGNTGELFF.

The gene calls are TRBV18 and TRBJ2-1; perhaps TRBD1 as D (6 bases). Trimming stripped 6 bases from V and 8 bases from J, with 14 bases between. Germline V gene lookup returns CDR1 KGHSH and CDR2 LQKENI. The CDR3 sequence is 13 residues long. Here the CDR3 DNA reads TGTGCCAGCTCTCCCCGACAGGCAGATGAGCAGTTCTTC. This translates into CASSPRQADEQFF.

V is TRBV4-1 and J is TRBJ2-3; D possibly corresponds to TRBD2 (6 bases). This CDR3 is 15 amino acids long. Germline CDR1 and CDR2: MGHRA and YSYEKL. Trimming stripped 2 bases from V and 5 bases from J, with 14 bases between. CDR3 amino acids: CASSQLIGGEDTQYF. In nucleotides, the CDR3 is TGCGCCAGCAGCCAATTAATCGGCGGGGAAGATACGCAGTATTTT.

The V gene is TRBV4-3, the J gene TRBJ1-1; D ambiguous. The CDR3 consists of 18 residues. Germline loops: CDR1 LGHNA, CDR2 YSLEER. Trimming stripped 0 bases from V and 0 bases from J, with 17 bases between. CDR3 loop: CASSQDLPVGMMNTEAFF. The CDR3 nucleotides read TGCGCCAGCAGCCAAGATCTCCCGGTCGGGATGATGAACACTGAAGCTTTCTTT.

The chain recombines TRBV7-2 with TRBJ2-3; 9 bases fit TRBD2. The ends lost 5 bases at V and 1 base at J; junction bases unmatched: 4. Germline V gene sequence: CDR1 SGHTA, CDR2 FQGNSA. The CDR3 covers 15 residues. CDR3 in amino acids: CASSPQRGGTDTQYF. The CDR3 DNA is TGTGCCAGCAGCCCCCAGCGGGGGGGCACAGATACGCAGTATTTT.

This clone showed up just once. As DNA, the CDR3 is TGTGCCAGCTCACCTCCAGGGATAGCGGGGGGTTCCTACAATGAGCAGTTCTTC. It codes for CASSPPGIAGGSYNEQFF. The J gene is TRBJ2-1, the V gene TRBV18, with 10 bases matching TRBD2. CDR1 is KGHSH, CDR2 LQKENI, per germline. This CDR3 has 18 residues. The junction had 9 bases not matched to a gene; V was cut back by 3 bases and J by 1 base.

The genes are TRBV19 and TRBJ2-2; 9 positions agree with TRBD2. The CDR3 totals 14 residues. Germline CDR1 LNHDA, CDR2 SQIVND (reference sequence). The V gene end was trimmed by 11 bases and the J gene end by 9 bases; junction bases not matched to a gene: 13. For the CDR3, the DNA is TGTGCCTCGTCCCCCACTAGCGGGTTCTGGGAGCTGTTTTTT. Its translation: CASSPTSGFWELFF.

The chain couples TRBV4-2 to TRBJ2-3, with D perhaps TRBD2 (6 bases). The CDR3 totals 15 residues. Germline assignment: CDR1 LGHNA and CDR2 YNFKEQ. Trimming left V 0 bases short and J 4 bases short, with 11 bases between. CDR3 nucleotide sequence: TGTGCCAGCAGCCAAGATCGAGGAGGGGCAGATACGCAGTATTTT. This codes for CASSQDRGGADTQYF.

J is TRBJ2-1 and V is TRBV9; 7 positions match TRBD2. This CDR3 has 15 amino acids. V lost 2 bases to trimming and J lost 4 bases; unmatched junction nucleotides: 6. Germline lookup yields CDR1 SGDLS and CDR2 YYNGEE. The CDR3 protein is CASSVMTAGYNEQFF. The CDR3 DNA reads as TGTGCCAGCAGCGTCATGACAGCGGGATACAATGAGCAGTTCTTC. The full variable domain, completed using reference TRBV9 and TRBJ2-1, is DSGVTQTPKHLITATGQRVTLRCSPRSGDLSVYWYQQSLDQGLQFLIQYYNGEERAKGNILERFSAQQFPDLHSELNLSSLELGDSALYFCASSVMTAGYNEQFFGPGTRLTVL.

V gene TRBV6-4 combines with J gene TRBJ2-7, with TRBD2 matching 15 bases. Germline CDR1 reads MRHNA; CDR2 reads SNTAGT. The CDR3 loop spans 17 amino acids. The DNA of the CDR3 is TGTGTCGACGGCCAGGGACTAGCGGGGGGAAACTCCTACGAGCAGTACTTC. As protein: CVDGQGLAGGNSYEQYF.